Presented here are 18 T cell receptor beta chains from one specimen sequenced in a study of blood T cells in healthy people across ages. The authors ran a second PCR of roughly 6 to 12 cycles using a sample-barcoded 5' primer and a J-beta primer mix. A single record per CDR3 protein comes from TCRdb applying MiXCR to the 5' RACE reads. The repertoire holds 1,300,000 or so distinct CDR3 sequences, with approximately 63% as singletons. Input material: blood. Receptor source: a man younger than 30 in good health.

This chain connects TRBV4-1 to TRBJ2-7; 9 positions agree with TRBD1. V was pared by 3 bases and J by 2 bases, with 5 bases of the junction left unmatched. The CDR3 runs to 15 residues. Germline assignment: CDR1 MGHRA and CDR2 YSYEKL. The CDR3 DNA is TGCGCCAGCAGCCAGGTCCGGGACAGGGCCTACGAGCAGTACTTC. It translates to CASSQVRDRAYEQYF.

The rearrangement joins TRBV18 to TRBJ2-1; weak D call: TRBD2 (5 bases). Germline CDR1 is KGHSH and CDR2 is LQKENI. This CDR3 contains 14 residues. V lost 2 bases and J 6 bases, leaving 11 bases between the germline ends. CDR3: CASSPEILANEQFF. The DNA of the CDR3 is TGTGCCAGCTCACCAGAGATCCTAGCCAATGAGCAGTTCTTC.

The chain carries TRBV6-6 and TRBJ1-6, with D unresolved. Trimming removed 8 bases at V and 9 bases at J, with 8 bases between. The CDR3 is made up of 11 amino acids. The germline V gene encodes CDR1 MNHNY and CDR2 SVGAGI (reference sequence). CDR3 in amino acids: CASGVGSPLHF. CDR3 DNA sequence: TGTGCCAGCGGAGTGGGTTCACCCCTCCACTTT.

This chain joins TRBV3-1 and TRBJ2-7, with 10 bases lining up with TRBD2. The CDR3 is 19 residues long. V was pared by 0 bases and J by 4 bases, with 15 bases of the junction left unmatched. Germline V gene sequence: CDR1 LGHDT, CDR2 YNNKEL (reference sequence). This CDR3 reads CASSQDMASGSPSLYEQYF. Here the CDR3 DNA reads TGTGCCAGCAGCCAAGATATGGCTAGCGGGAGTCCTTCCCTTTACGAGCAGTACTTC.

The J gene is TRBJ1-4, the V gene TRBV6-6; D is unresolved. Germline CDR1 and CDR2: MNHNY and SVGAGI (reference sequence). The CDR3 length is 13 residues. The V end was cut by 0 bases, the J end by 8 bases, with 7 bases between. The DNA for the CDR3 is TGTGCCAGCAGTTACTCGGTGGAAGAAAAACTGTTTTTT. Translated: CASSYSVEEKLFF.

V and J are TRBV28 and TRBJ2-6; 7 bases match TRBD2. Germline assignment: CDR1 MDHEN and CDR2 SYDVKM. The CDR3 loop spans 19 amino acids. V shed 6 bases, J shed 0 bases, and the junction held 14 bases outside the gene matches. For the CDR3, the DNA is TGTGCCAGCAGCTCCCTACCGGGGCTAGCGGTCTCTGGGGCCAACGTCCTGACTTTC. It translates to CASSSLPGLAVSGANVLTF.

The genes are TRBV27 and TRBJ1-5; D remains unclear. With 6 bases removed from V and 0 bases from J, the gap between germline ends came to 6 bases. The CDR3 is 13 amino acids. CDR1 is MNHEY and CDR2 is SMNVEV in the germline V gene (reference sequence). This CDR3 is CASRGHSNQPQHF. DNA of the CDR3: TGTGCCAGCAGGGGTCATAGCAATCAGCCCCAGCATTTT.

The chain joins TRBV20-1 to TRBJ2-7; either TRBD1 or TRBD2 may fit D (5 bases each). CDR1 and CDR2 (germline): DFQATT, SNEGSKA (reference sequence). The V end lost 5 bases, the J end lost 3 bases, and 14 bases lay between the germline ends. CDR3 length equals 13 residues. The chain's CDR3 is CSAPRDGGYEQYF. CDR3 DNA sequence: TGCAGTGCTCCCCGGGACGGAGGCTACGAGCAGTACTTC.

The sample holds a few counts of this clonotype. The chain is built from TRBV4-1 and TRBJ2-4; TRBD2 matches 11 bases. The tail of the sequence fits TRBJ2-7 better, so the J call may be wrong. Germline loops: CDR1 MGHRA, CDR2 YSYEKL. CDR3 size: 18 residues. The CDR3 DNA reads as TGCGCCAGCAGCCAAGTTATCCCGACTAGCGGGACTACCTACGAGCAGTACTTC. Protein: CASSQVIPTSGTTYEQYF.

This clonotype was picked up one time. The V and J genes are TRBV7-6 and TRBJ2-4; 7 positions agree with TRBD2. After removal of 4 bases from V and 13 bases from J, the junction contained 16 bases not matched to a gene. The CDR3 extends over 15 amino acids. Germline CDR1 reads SGHVS; CDR2 reads FNYEAQ. The CDR3 spells CASSSPSGRAAVQYF. The CDR3 DNA is TGTGCCAGCAGCTCCCCCAGTGGGAGGGCCGCTGTGCAGTACTTC.

The V call is TRBV6-5, the J call TRBJ1-1; 9 nucleotides match TRBD1. The CDR3 sequence is 16 residues long. J was trimmed by 1 base and V by 2 bases; bases with no gene match: 5. CDR1 and CDR2 (germline): MNHEY, SVGAGI. CDR3 coding DNA: TGTGCCAGCAGTTACGTGGGACAGGGAGCGAACACTGAAGCTTTCTTT. Translation: CASSYVGQGANTEAFF.

The V call is TRBV4-1, the J call TRBJ1-2; D might be TRBD1 (6 bases). In germline, CDR1 is MGHRA, CDR2 YSYEKL. This CDR3 region has 16 residues. Trimming cost V 2 bases and J 9 bases, with 22 bases left between them. CDR3: CASSQPRDTALERYTF. Written as DNA, the CDR3 is TGCGCCAGCAGCCAACCCCGGGACACCGCGCTTGAACGCTACACCTTC.

V and J are TRBV6-2 or TRBV6-3 and TRBJ2-4; 12 nucleotides align to TRBD2. Germline V gene lookup returns CDR1 MNHEY and CDR2 SVGEGT. Germline trimming cut 3 bases from V and 6 bases from J; bases unmatched to any gene: 3. This CDR3 has 15 amino acids. CDR3 sequence reads: CASSYSSGGGNIQYF. For the CDR3, the DNA is TGTGCCAGCAGTTATTCTAGCGGGGGGGGAAACATTCAGTACTTC.

As regards this clonotype: One end of the junction is discordant with germline, which a read error may explain. The chain joins TRBV7-8 to TRBJ2-1; unclear D gene. The CDR3 consists of 14 residues. Germline lookup yields CDR1 SGHVS and CDR2 FQNEAQ. The CDR3 DNA sequence: TGTGCCGGCAGCAAGTTAAGGGTATCAAATGAGCAGTTCTTC. Residues: CAGSKLRVSNEQFF.

The rearrangement links TRBV29-1 to TRBJ2-1; D is perhaps TRBD1 (7 bases). Germline CDR1 reads SQVTM; CDR2 reads ANQGSEA. Deletions cut 3 bases from V and 10 bases from J, with 22 bases between. The CDR3 covers 15 residues. The DNA of the CDR3 is TGCAGCGTTGATACAGGCGGGACAGTTCAAGAGGAGCAGTTCTTC. Amino acid sequence: CSVDTGGTVQEEQFF.

A single count supports this clonotype. The chain is built from TRBV9 and TRBJ1-1, with 8 bases that match TRBD1. This CDR3 has 14 residues. The V segment lost 1 base and the J segment 8 bases; nucleotides outside the gene matches: 7. Germline V gene sequence: CDR1 SGDLS, CDR2 YYNGEE. The DNA of the CDR3 is TGTGCCAGCAGCGTAAGGCAGGGGGCTGGGGAAGCTTTCTTT. It specifies CASSVRQGAGEAFF.

The chain uses TRBV6-2 or TRBV6-3 and TRBJ1-5; a weak D match, TRBD1 (6 bases). Germline V gene data show CDR1 as MNHEY and CDR2 as SVGEGT. CDR3 length: 13 residues. Trimming pared 6 bases from V and 6 bases from J, leaving 12 bases between. The DNA of the CDR3 is TGTGCCAGCAGAACAGGGCTCCGTCAGCCCCAGCATTTT. It encodes CASRTGLRQPQHF.

This clonotype was detected only a few times. The rearrangement uses TRBV20-1 and TRBJ2-1; 7 bases are a match to TRBD2. This CDR3 region has 15 residues. V shed 1 base, J shed 3 bases, and the junction held 6 bases outside the gene matches. From germline, CDR1 is DFQATT and CDR2 SNEGSKA (reference sequence). The CDR3, as DNA: TGCAGTGCTAGAGGGCGACTAGCCGACTACAATGAGCAGTTCTTC. Amino acid sequence: CSARGRLADYNEQFF.